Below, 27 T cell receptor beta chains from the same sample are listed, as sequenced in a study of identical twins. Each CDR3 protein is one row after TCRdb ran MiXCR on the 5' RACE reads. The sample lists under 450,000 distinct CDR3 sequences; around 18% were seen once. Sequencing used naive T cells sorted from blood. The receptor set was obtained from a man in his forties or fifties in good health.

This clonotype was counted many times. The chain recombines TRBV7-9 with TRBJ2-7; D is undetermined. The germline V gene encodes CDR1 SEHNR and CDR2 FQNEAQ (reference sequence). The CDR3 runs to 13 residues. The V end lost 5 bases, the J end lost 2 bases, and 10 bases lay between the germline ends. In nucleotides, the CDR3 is TGTGCCAGCAGCACGGGCCCCGCCTACGAGCAGTACTTC. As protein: CASSTGPAYEQYF.

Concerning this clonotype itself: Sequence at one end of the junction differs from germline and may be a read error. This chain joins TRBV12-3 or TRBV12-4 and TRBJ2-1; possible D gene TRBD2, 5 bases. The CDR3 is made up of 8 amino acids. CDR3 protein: CASSRGSF. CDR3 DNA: TGTGCCAGCAGCCGGGGATCCTTC.

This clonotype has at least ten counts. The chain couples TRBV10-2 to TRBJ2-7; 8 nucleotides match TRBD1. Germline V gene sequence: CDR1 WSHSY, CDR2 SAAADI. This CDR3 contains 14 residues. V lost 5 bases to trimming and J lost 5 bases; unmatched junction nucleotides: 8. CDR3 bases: TGCGCCAGCAGTATAACAGGGGGTAGGGACGAGCAGTACTTC. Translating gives CASSITGGRDEQYF.

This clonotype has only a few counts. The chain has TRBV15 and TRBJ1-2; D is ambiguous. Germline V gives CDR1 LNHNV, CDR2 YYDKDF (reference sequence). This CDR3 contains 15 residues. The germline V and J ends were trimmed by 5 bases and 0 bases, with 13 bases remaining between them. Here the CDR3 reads CATSSPKDSNYGYTF. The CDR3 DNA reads TGTGCCACCAGCTCACCTAAGGACTCTAACTATGGCTACACCTTC.

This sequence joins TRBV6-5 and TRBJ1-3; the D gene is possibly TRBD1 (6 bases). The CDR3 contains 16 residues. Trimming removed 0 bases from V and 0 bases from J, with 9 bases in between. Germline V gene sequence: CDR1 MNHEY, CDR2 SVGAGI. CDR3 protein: CASSYSGQLSGNTIYF. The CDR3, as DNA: TGTGCCAGCAGTTACTCCGGACAGCTCTCTGGAAACACCATATATTTT.

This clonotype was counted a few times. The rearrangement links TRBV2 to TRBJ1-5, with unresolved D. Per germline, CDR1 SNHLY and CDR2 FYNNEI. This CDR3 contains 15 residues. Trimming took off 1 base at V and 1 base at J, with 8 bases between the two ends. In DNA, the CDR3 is TGTGCCAGCAGTGAAGGTTACCTGAGCAATCAGCCCCAGCATTTT. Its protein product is CASSEGYLSNQPQHF.

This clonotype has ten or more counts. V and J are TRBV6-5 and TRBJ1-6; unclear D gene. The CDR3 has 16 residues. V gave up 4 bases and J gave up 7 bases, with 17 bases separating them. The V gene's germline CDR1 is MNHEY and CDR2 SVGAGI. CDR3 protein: CASSLGPPGRNSPLHF. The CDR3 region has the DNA TGTGCCAGCAGTTTGGGCCCCCCTGGGCGGAATTCACCCCTCCACTTT.

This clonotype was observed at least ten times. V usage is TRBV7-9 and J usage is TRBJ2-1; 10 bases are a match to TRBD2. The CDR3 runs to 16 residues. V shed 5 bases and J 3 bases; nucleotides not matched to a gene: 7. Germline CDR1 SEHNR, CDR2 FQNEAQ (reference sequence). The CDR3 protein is CASSIRTSGVYNEQFF. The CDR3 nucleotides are TGTGCCAGCAGCATCCGAACTAGCGGGGTCTACAATGAGCAGTTCTTC.

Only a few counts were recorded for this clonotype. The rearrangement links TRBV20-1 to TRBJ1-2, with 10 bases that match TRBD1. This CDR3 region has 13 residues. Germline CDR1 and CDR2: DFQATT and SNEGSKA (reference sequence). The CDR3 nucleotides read TGCAGCGCGACAGGGGGCGCGACGCGGGGCTACACCTTC. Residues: CSATGGATRGYTF.

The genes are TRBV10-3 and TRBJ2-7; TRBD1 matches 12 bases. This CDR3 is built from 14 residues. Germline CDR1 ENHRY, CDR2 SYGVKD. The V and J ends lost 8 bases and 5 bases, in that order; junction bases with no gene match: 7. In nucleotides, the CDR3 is TGTGCCATCTGTCCGGGACAGGGGGCTAACGAGCAGTACTTC. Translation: CAICPGQGANEQYF.

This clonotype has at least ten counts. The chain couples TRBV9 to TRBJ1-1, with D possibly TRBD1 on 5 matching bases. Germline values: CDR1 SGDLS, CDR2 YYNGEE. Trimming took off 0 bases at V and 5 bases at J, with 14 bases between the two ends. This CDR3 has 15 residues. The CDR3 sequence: CASSVAQGFGTEAFF. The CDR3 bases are TGTGCCAGCAGCGTAGCCCAGGGCTTCGGGACTGAAGCTTTCTTT.

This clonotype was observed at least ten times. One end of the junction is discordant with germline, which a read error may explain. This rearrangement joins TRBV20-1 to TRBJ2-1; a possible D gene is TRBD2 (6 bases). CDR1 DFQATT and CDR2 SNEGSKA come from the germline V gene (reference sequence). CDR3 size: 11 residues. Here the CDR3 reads CGASRGNEQFF. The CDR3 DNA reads TGCGGTGCTAGCCGGGGGAATGAGCAGTTCTTC.

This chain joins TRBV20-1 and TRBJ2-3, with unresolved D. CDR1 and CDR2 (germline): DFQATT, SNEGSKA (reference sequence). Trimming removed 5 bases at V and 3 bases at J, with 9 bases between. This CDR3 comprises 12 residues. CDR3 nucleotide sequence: TGCAGTGCTCCTAGAGCGACAGATACGCAGTATTTT. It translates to CSAPRATDTQYF.

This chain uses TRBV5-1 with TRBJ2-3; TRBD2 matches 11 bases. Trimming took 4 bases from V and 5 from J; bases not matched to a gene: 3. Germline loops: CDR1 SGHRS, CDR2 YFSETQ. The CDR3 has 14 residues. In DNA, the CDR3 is TGCGCCAGCAGCCCGGGGACTAGCGGAGATACGCAGTATTTT. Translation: CASSPGTSGDTQYF.

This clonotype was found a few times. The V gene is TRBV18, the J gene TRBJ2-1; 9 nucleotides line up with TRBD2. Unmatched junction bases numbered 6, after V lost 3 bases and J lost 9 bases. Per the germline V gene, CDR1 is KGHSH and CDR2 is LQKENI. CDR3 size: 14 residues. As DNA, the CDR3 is TGTGCCAGCTCACCTGGCGGGGGGGCAAGTGAGCAGTTCTTC. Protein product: CASSPGGGASEQFF.

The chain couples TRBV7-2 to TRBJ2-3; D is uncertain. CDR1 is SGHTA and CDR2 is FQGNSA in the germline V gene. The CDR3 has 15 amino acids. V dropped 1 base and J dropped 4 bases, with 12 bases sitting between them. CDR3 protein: CASSLGTVNSDTQYF. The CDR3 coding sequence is TGTGCCAGCAGCTTAGGGACCGTAAACTCAGATACGCAGTATTTT.

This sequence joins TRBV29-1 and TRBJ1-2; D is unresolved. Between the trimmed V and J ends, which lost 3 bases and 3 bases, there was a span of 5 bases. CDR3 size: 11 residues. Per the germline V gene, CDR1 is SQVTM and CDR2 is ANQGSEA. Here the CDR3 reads CSVDGDYGYTF. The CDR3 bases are TGCAGCGTTGATGGAGACTATGGCTACACCTTC. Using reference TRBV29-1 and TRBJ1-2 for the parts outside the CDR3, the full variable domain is SAVISQKPSRDICQRGTSLTIQCQVDSQVTMMFWYRQQPGQSLTLIATANQGSEATYESGFVIDKFPISRPNLTFSTLTVSNMSPEDSSIYLCSVDGDYGYTFGSGTRLTVV.

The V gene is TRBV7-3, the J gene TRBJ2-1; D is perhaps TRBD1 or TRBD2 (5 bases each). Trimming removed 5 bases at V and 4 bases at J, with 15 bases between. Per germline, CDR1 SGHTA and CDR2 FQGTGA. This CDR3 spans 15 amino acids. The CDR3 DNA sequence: TGTGCCAGCAGCAATCGGGGCACCAGGTACAATGAGCAGTTCTTC. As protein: CASSNRGTRYNEQFF.

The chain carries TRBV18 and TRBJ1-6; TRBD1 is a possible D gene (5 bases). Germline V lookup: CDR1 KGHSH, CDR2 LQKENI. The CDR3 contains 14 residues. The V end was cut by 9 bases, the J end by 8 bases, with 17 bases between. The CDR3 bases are TGTGCCAGTCGAGGGACCACCGCGGATTCACCCCTCCACTTT. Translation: CASRGTTADSPLHF.

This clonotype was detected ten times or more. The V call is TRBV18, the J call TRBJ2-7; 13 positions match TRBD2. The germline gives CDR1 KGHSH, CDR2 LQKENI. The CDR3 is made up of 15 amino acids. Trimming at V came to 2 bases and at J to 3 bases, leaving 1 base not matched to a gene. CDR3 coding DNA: TGTGCCAGCTCACCAGGACTAGCGGGGGTCTACGAGCAGTACTTC. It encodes CASSPGLAGVYEQYF. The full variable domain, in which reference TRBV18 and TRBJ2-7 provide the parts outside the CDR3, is NAGVMQNPRHLVRRRGQEARLRCSPMKGHSHVYWYRQLPEEGLKFMVYLQKENIIDESGMPKERFSAEFPKEGPSILRIQQVVRGDSAAYFCASSPGLAGVYEQYFGPGTRLTVT.

In DNA, the CDR3 is TGCGCCAGCGGACCTGGGGCCAACGTCCTGACTTTC. Translated: CASGPGANVLTF. This chain links TRBV10-2 with TRBJ2-6; D is undetermined. CDR3 length: 12 residues. Per germline, CDR1 WSHSY and CDR2 SAAADI. V was shortened by 8 bases and J by 2 bases, with 4 bases between the two germline ends.

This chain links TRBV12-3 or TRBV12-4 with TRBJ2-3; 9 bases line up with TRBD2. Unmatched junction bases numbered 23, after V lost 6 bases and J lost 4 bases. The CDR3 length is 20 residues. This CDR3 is CASSTPGWLAGIAKADTQYF. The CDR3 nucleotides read TGTGCCAGCAGCACCCCCGGGTGGCTAGCGGGAATTGCTAAGGCAGATACGCAGTATTTT.

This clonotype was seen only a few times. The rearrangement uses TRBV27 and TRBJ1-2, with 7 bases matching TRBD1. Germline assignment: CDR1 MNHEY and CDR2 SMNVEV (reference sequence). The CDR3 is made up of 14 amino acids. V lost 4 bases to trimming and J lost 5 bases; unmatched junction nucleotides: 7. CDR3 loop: CASSSYRGEYGYTF. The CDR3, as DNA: TGTGCCAGCAGTTCCTACAGGGGCGAGTATGGCTACACCTTC.

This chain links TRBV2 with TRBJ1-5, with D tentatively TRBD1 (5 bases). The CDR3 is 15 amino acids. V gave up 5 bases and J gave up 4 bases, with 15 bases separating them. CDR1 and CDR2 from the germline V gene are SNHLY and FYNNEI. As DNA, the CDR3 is TGTGCCAGCAGTCTGAAGGGACCCCTAAATCAGCCCCAGCATTTT. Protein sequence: CASSLKGPLNQPQHF.

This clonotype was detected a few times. The CDR3: CATGQGAFGNTEAFF. The CDR3 DNA is TGTGCCACGGGACAGGGGGCGTTTGGGAACACTGAAGCTTTCTTT. J is TRBJ1-1 and V is TRBV6-1; TRBD1 matches at 12 bases. The CDR3 has 15 amino acids. V lost 10 bases and J lost 1; bases outside the gene matches: 7. Germline V gene data show CDR1 as MNHNS and CDR2 as SASEGT.

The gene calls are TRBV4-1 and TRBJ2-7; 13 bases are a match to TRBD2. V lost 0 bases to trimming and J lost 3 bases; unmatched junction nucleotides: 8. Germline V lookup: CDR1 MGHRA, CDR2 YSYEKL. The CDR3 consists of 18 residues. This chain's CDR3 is CASSQDRRLAGGFYEQYF. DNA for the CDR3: TGCGCCAGCAGCCAAGATCGGCGACTAGCGGGAGGATTCTACGAGCAGTACTTC.

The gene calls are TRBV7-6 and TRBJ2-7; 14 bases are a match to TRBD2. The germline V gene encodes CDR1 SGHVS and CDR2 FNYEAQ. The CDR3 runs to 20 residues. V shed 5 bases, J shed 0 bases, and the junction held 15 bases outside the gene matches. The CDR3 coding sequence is TGTGCCAGCAGCCCAAGGGCGGGGACTAGCGGGAGCTATAGCTCCTACGAGCAGTACTTC. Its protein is CASSPRAGTSGSYSSYEQYF. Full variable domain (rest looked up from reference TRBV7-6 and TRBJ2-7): GAGVSQSPRYKVTKRGQDVALRCDPISGHVSLYWYRQALGQGPEFLTYFNYEAQQDKSGLPNDRFSAERPEGSISTLTIQRTEQRDSAMYRCASSPRAGTSGSYSSYEQYFGPGTRLTVT.